This is a list of T cell receptor beta chains from one sample in a study of OX40 agonist ivuxolimab in advanced cancers. Profiling relied on immunoSEQ multiplex PCR, and the TCRdb table lists in-frame clones only, not all of them. The data show 75,000 or so clones, with roughly 84% seen just once and about 8% held by the top ten. The sample in question was CD4+ or CD8+ T cells sorted from blood, obtained in a trial of the OX40 agonist ivuxolimab. All receptors derive from an adult with an advanced solid tumor such as melanoma, head and neck, liver or kidney cancer. Each CDR3 is given with its conserved first and last residue. The D gene is left open where the match is weak. Not all rows give a size; the values are once, few, many and, for expanded clones, a class.

abundance	v_gene	j_gene	d_gene	CDR3nt	CDR3aa
-	TRBV7-9	TRBJ2-7	-	TGTGCCAGCAGCCGGGACTGGGGCGGCGAGCAGTACTTC	CASSRDWGGEQYF
-	TRBV30	TRBJ1-2	-	TGTGCCTGGAGTGTTTCGGTTGGCTACACCTTC	CAWSVSVGYTF
few	TRBV5-6	TRBJ2-2	-	TGTGCCAGCAGCTTGGGAGGGGTACCCGGGGAGCTGTTTTTT	CASSLGGVPGELFF
-	TRBV28	TRBJ2-1	-	TGTGCCAGCAGTCTATTAGGGATTTCGGCCTACAATGAGCAGTTCTTC	CASSLLGISAYNEQFF
-	TRBV27	TRBJ2-5	TRBD1	TGTGCCAGCAGTCCCCGGGACAGGGGAGGGGAGACCCAGTACTTC	CASSPRDRGGETQYF
-	TRBV9	TRBJ2-7	TRBD2	TGTGCCAGCAGCGTAGTCAATTCGGTAACTAGCGGGCCCACCTACGAGCAGTACTTC	CASSVVNSVTSGPTYEQYF
-	TRBV18	TRBJ2-2	TRBD1	TGTGCCAGCTCACTCACGACAGGGTCCCCCGGCGGGGAGCTGTTTTTT	CASSLTTGSPGGELFF
-	TRBV5-1	TRBJ2-5	-	TGCGCCAGCAGTAGCATTGACCGGGGCCCCCCAGAGACCCAGTACTTC	CASSSIDRGPPETQYF
-	TRBV19	TRBJ2-7	-	TGTGCCAGTAGCGCCTGGGGAGACTACGAGCAGTACTTC	CASSAWGDYEQYF
-	TRBV7-2	TRBJ1-1	TRBD1	TGTGCCAGCAGCTGGGGACAGCCTAATGAAGCTTTCTTT	CASSWGQPNEAFF
-	TRBV19	TRBJ1-2	-	TGTGCCAGTAGTATAGGTCTGGATCGCTTCTATGGCTACACCTTC	CASSIGLDRFYGYTF
once	TRBV6-6	TRBJ2-7	TRBD2	TGTGCCAGCAGTTACTCGGGACTAGCCGAAGCCTACGAGCAGTACTTC	CASSYSGLAEAYEQYF
-	TRBV14	TRBJ2-5	-	TGTGCCAGCAGCCCCTGGACGGCCAGAGGGGAGACCCAGTACTTC	CASSPWTARGETQYF
-	TRBV4-2	TRBJ1-1	-	TGTGCCAGCAGCCTGAACACTGAAGCTTTCTTT	CASSLNTEAFF
-	TRBV5-1	TRBJ1-1	-	TGCGCCAGCAGCTTGGGGGCGGGGATGAACACTGAAGCTTTCTTT	CASSLGAGMNTEAFF
-	TRBV19	TRBJ1-1	-	TGTGCCAGTAGTATAGCGGGGAAGGGCGGCGCTGAAGCTTTCTTT	CASSIAGKGGAEAFF
-	TRBV9	TRBJ1-2	TRBD1	TGTGCCAGCAGCCTCCAGGGGGATGGCTACACCTTC	CASSLQGDGYTF